Each of the 9 T cell receptor beta chains below was sequenced from the same sample in a study of neurological immune-mediated disorders. Time point given: longitudinal time-point 1 (baseline). TCRdb reprocessed the 5' RACE reads with MiXCR, giving one entry per CDR3 protein. The table includes tens of thousands of distinct CDR3 sequences, approximately 3% detected once. The sequenced sample consisted of PBMCs. These receptor sequences come from a woman aged 55-70 years with multiple sclerosis.

This clonotype was counted between two and nine times. V gene TRBV5-1 combines with J gene TRBJ2-3; tentatively, D is TRBD1 or TRBD2 (5 bases each). Germline assignment: CDR1 SGHRS and CDR2 YFSETQ. The length of the CDR3 is 16 residues. Trimming pared 1 base from V and 5 bases from J, leaving 17 bases between. The chain's CDR3 is CASSLPTGTKLDTQYF. The DNA of the CDR3 is TGCGCCAGCAGCTTGCCGACCGGGACCAAGCTAGATACGCAGTATTTT.

This clonotype has a count of ten or more. This chain links TRBV3-1 with TRBJ1-1; no clear D gene. V lost 3 bases and J 5 bases, leaving 10 bases between the germline ends. Germline-derived CDR1 and CDR2 are LGHDT and YNNKEL (reference sequence). This CDR3 region has 13 residues. CDR3 protein: CASSHRSQTEAFF. In DNA, the CDR3 is TGTGCCAGCAGCCATCGCTCTCAGACTGAAGCTTTCTTT.

This clonotype showed up many times. V is TRBV4-2 and J is TRBJ1-2; 9 nucleotides agree with TRBD1. The trim removed 1 base at V and 4 bases at J, leaving 10 bases unmatched. The germline V gene has CDR1 LGHNA and CDR2 YNFKEQ. The CDR3 runs to 17 residues. The CDR3 spells CASSQGDRVTRPYGYTF. The CDR3, as DNA: TGTGCCAGCAGCCAAGGGGACAGGGTGACTAGACCCTATGGCTACACCTTC.

Many counts were recorded for this clonotype. The chain couples TRBV27 to TRBJ1-1; TRBD1 matches 12 bases. This CDR3 has 19 residues. Trimming removed 0 bases from V and 7 bases from J; junction bases left unmatched: 15. CDR1 is MNHEY, CDR2 SMNVEV, per germline (reference sequence). CDR3: CASSLSGFKVGQGAGEAFF. In DNA form, the CDR3 reads TGTGCCAGCAGTTTATCGGGATTTAAGGTGGGACAGGGGGCCGGTGAAGCTTTCTTT.

This clonotype has ten or more counts. CDR3 in DNA: TGTGCCAGCAGCTATTGGGGGCCCCGGCCTTATAGCAATCAGCCCCAGCATTTT. Amino acid sequence: CASSYWGPRPYSNQPQHF. The chain joins TRBV21-1 to TRBJ1-5; the D call TRBD1 from the table was never checked on the DNA. TRBV21-1 is designated a pseudogene. The CDR3 is 18 amino acids.

At least ten counts were recorded for this clonotype. The chain uses TRBV7-2 and TRBJ1-2; 12 positions match TRBD1. Trimming removed 5 bases from V and 8 bases from J; junction bases left unmatched: 9. The CDR3 totals 15 residues. Germline V gives CDR1 SGHTA, CDR2 FQGNSA. The CDR3 region has the DNA TGTGCCAGCAGCGCCTCGGGACAGGGGGCGCGAGGCTACACCTTC. The encoded protein is CASSASGQGARGYTF.

This clonotype has at least ten counts. This may be a read error: a much more frequent sequence differs by one nucleotide. The rearrangement uses TRBV10-3 and TRBJ2-7; D is ambiguous. CDR1 is ENHRY, CDR2 SYGVKD, per germline. The CDR3 totals 13 residues. Trimming took off 4 bases at V and 0 bases at J, with 7 bases between the two ends. CDR3 sequence: CAISGKGSYEQYF. In nucleotides, the CDR3 is TGTGCCATCAGTGGAAAGGGCTCCTACGAGCAGTACTTC.

This clonotype showed up many times. One end of the junction does not line up with germline, which may come from a read error. This chain uses TRBV7-7 with TRBJ2-3; D ambiguous. This CDR3 is built from 13 residues. Germline V gene sequence: CDR1 SSHAT, CDR2 FNYEAQ (reference sequence). DNA of the CDR3: TGTGCTAGCAGCTTTTCGCACTCGGATACGCAGTATTTT. It encodes CASSFSHSDTQYF.

This clonotype was detected many times. J is TRBJ2-7 and V is TRBV7-8; 16 bases match TRBD2. This CDR3 region has 14 residues. Germline-derived CDR1 and CDR2 are SGHVS and FQNEAQ. The J segment lost 9 bases and the V segment lost 6 bases, leaving 5 bases of the junction unmatched. CDR3 region: CASSPGLAGGMQYF. Written as DNA, the CDR3 is TGTGCCAGCAGTCCGGGACTAGCGGGGGGGATGCAGTACTTC.